What follows describes a single T cell receptor (beta chain). Its antigen is currently unknown. These data come from a study of shared clonotypes between healthy human individuals. Points from the study as a whole: The study found about 5% of naive CD4 clonotypes shared across a few donors. Naive subsets typically showed greater estimated richness than memory subsets.

The table came from immunoSEQ multiplex PCR; TCRdb's copy has only in-frame clones and leaves some out. There are some 1.5 million clones in the sample; about 98% occur only once, and less than 0.55% lies in the top ten. Per the germline V gene, CDR1 is SSHAT and CDR2 is FNYEAQ (reference sequence). The CDR3 consists of 13 residues. V was cut by 4 bases and J by 5 bases, with 12 bases left in between. All participating donors were Caucasian adults from Nashville, Tennessee. It was into CD45RA+ naive and CD45RA-negative memory subsets that the CD4+ cells were split. The sequence came from a man aged 25-45 years in good health. Sequenced input: naive CD4+ T cells sorted from blood. Subset: CD45RA+ positively selected. The V gene is TRBV7-7, the J gene TRBJ2-7; D is undetermined. CDR3 sequence reads: CASSSSGSDEQYF. The CDR3 nucleotides are TGTGCCAGCAGCTCTTCGGGCTCGGACGAGCAGTACTTC.